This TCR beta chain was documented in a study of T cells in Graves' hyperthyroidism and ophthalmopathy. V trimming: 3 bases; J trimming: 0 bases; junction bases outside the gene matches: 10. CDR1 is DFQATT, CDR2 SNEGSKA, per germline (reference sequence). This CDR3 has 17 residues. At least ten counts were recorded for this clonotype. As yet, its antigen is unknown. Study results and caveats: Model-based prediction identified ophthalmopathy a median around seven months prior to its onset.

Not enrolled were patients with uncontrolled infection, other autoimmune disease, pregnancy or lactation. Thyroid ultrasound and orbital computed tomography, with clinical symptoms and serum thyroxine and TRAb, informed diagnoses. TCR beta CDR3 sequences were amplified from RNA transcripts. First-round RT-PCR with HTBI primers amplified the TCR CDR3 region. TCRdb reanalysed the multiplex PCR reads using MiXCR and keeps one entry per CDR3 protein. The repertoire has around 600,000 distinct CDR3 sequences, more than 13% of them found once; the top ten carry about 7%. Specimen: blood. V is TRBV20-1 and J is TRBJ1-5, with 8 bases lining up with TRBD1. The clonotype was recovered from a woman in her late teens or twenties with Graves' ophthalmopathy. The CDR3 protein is CSARDRQGLYSNQPQHF. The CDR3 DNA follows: TGCAGTGCTAGGGACAGACAGGGGCTGTATAGCAATCAGCCCCAGCATTTT.